These T cell receptor beta chains were read from a single sample in a study of blood T cell repertoires in COVID-19. Sequencing was performed with immunoSEQ multiplex PCR; in TCRdb, only in-frame clones are kept and a portion is missing. The table shows about 70,000 clones, with more than 75% occurring only once. Material: peripheral blood. Receptors originate from a woman in her 70s with acute or convalescent COVID-19. The CDR3 runs from the conserved cysteine through the conserved F or W. Fields, in order: D gene, clone size, J gene, V gene, CDR3 DNA, CDR3 protein. A D gene is named only where the DNA matches it firmly. The listing skips clone size in some rows; elsewhere it reads once, few, many or a size class.

D gene: TRBD1; clone size: .; J gene: TRBJ2-5; V gene: TRBV5-4; CDR3 DNA: TGTGCCAGCAGCCGCATGACAGGGAGTGGAGAGACCCAGTACTTC; CDR3 protein: CASSRMTGSGETQYF
D gene: .; clone size: once; J gene: TRBJ2-7; V gene: TRBV19; CDR3 DNA: TGTGCCAGTAGTAATTTGGCGGTCGGCGAGCAGTACTTC; CDR3 protein: CASSNLAVGEQYF
D gene: .; clone size: few; J gene: TRBJ1-5; V gene: TRBV7-2; CDR3 DNA: TGTGCCAGCAGCTTAAACAGGGTGGGGCTCCAGCATTTT; CDR3 protein: CASSLNRVGLQHF
D gene: .; clone size: .; J gene: TRBJ2-2; V gene: TRBV5-1; CDR3 DNA: TGCGCCAGCAGCTTGGCCGCAGGGTTGGGCGGGGAGCTGTTTTTT; CDR3 protein: CASSLAAGLGGELFF
D gene: .; clone size: .; J gene: TRBJ2-3; V gene: TRBV28; CDR3 DNA: TGTGCCAGCAGCGGACAGCCAAGCACAGATACGCAGTATTTT; CDR3 protein: CASSGQPSTDTQYF
D gene: .; clone size: once; J gene: TRBJ2-3; V gene: TRBV30; CDR3 DNA: TGTGCCTGGAGGGAAGACAGCCACACAGATACGCAGTATTTT; CDR3 protein: CAWREDSHTDTQYF
D gene: .; clone size: few; J gene: TRBJ2-3; V gene: TRBV4-3; CDR3 DNA: TGCGCCAGCAGCCAAGATGAGTATGGCACAGATACGCAGTATTTT; CDR3 protein: CASSQDEYGTDTQYF
D gene: .; clone size: .; J gene: TRBJ1-1; V gene: TRBV3-1/TRBV3-2; CDR3 DNA: TGTGCCAGCAGCCAAGAAGGTTGGACAGCCTCTGAAGCTTTCTTT; CDR3 protein: CASSQEGWTASEAFF
D gene: TRBD2; clone size: .; J gene: TRBJ2-7; V gene: TRBV7-2; CDR3 DNA: TGTGCCAGCAGCGACGGACTAGCGGGAGACTCCGCGGTCTACGAGCAGTACTTC; CDR3 protein: CASSDGLAGDSAVYEQYF
D gene: .; clone size: .; J gene: TRBJ2-7; V gene: TRBV9; CDR3 DNA: TGTGCCAGCAGCGTAGCTCCGGGACATAACTACGAGCAGTACTTC; CDR3 protein: CASSVAPGHNYEQYF
D gene: .; clone size: .; J gene: TRBJ1-6; V gene: TRBV11-2; CDR3 DNA: TGTGCCAGCAGCGCTACAGGGCAGGGATCACCCCTCCACTTT; CDR3 protein: CASSATGQGSPLHF
D gene: TRBD2; clone size: .; J gene: TRBJ2-3; V gene: TRBV6-5; CDR3 DNA: TGTGCCAGCCGACTAGCGGGGGACACAGATACGCAGTATTTT; CDR3 protein: CASRLAGDTDTQYF
D gene: TRBD2; clone size: .; J gene: TRBJ2-1; V gene: TRBV30; CDR3 DNA: TGTGCCTGGAGTGTGAGGACTAGCGGGAAAAATGAGCAGTTCTTC; CDR3 protein: CAWSVRTSGKNEQFF
D gene: .; clone size: .; J gene: TRBJ1-2; V gene: TRBV6-2/TRBV6-3; CDR3 DNA: TGTGCCAGCAGCCAAGGCCCTAGCGACTACACCTTC; CDR3 protein: CASSQGPSDYTF
D gene: .; clone size: .; J gene: TRBJ1-4; V gene: TRBV6-1; CDR3 DNA: TGTGCCAGCAGTGTGGAGGGTGGCGGAGCGGGAGAAAAACTGTTTTTT; CDR3 protein: CASSVEGGGAGEKLFF
D gene: .; clone size: .; J gene: TRBJ2-3; V gene: TRBV7-2; CDR3 DNA: TGTGCCAGCAGCCCGGTGGAGGGTTGGACAGATACGCAGTATTTT; CDR3 protein: CASSPVEGWTDTQYF
D gene: TRBD1; clone size: .; J gene: TRBJ1-1; V gene: TRBV7-9; CDR3 DNA: TGTGCCAGCAGCTTGGTCCAGGGGGGTGGTACTGAAGCTTTCTTT; CDR3 protein: CASSLVQGGGTEAFF
D gene: .; clone size: .; J gene: TRBJ2-7; V gene: TRBV7-2; CDR3 DNA: TGTGCCAGCAGCTTAGTCAGGGAATTTACCTACGAGCAGTACTTC; CDR3 protein: CASSLVREFTYEQYF
D gene: TRBD2; clone size: .; J gene: TRBJ2-2; V gene: TRBV11-3; CDR3 DNA: TGTGCCAGCAGCTCGGGACTAGCGGGAGTGACCGGGGAGCTGTTTTTT; CDR3 protein: CASSSGLAGVTGELFF
D gene: .; clone size: .; J gene: TRBJ2-1; V gene: TRBV11-2; CDR3 DNA: TGTGCCAGCAGCTTATATAAAAACCTGAGGGATGAGCAGTTCTTC; CDR3 protein: CASSLYKNLRDEQFF
D gene: TRBD1; clone size: .; J gene: TRBJ2-5; V gene: TRBV3-1/TRBV3-2; CDR3 DNA: TGTGCCAGCAGCCGTCCGACAGGGGGAGTAACCCAAGAGACCCAGTACTTC; CDR3 protein: CASSRPTGGVTQETQYF
D gene: .; clone size: .; J gene: TRBJ1-1; V gene: TRBV3-1/TRBV3-2; CDR3 DNA: TGTGCCAGCAGCCAAGCCCCCCGGGAGGGCACTGAAGCTTTCTTT; CDR3 protein: CASSQAPREGTEAFF
D gene: TRBD1; clone size: few; J gene: TRBJ1-1; V gene: TRBV15; CDR3 DNA: TGTGCCACCAGCAGAGATATCGGCAGGGGGGCTGAAGCTTTCTTT; CDR3 protein: CATSRDIGRGAEAFF
D gene: TRBD1; clone size: .; J gene: TRBJ1-5; V gene: TRBV4-3; CDR3 DNA: TGCGCCAGCAGCCAAGTGTTACAGGGGAATCAGCCCCAGCATTTT; CDR3 protein: CASSQVLQGNQPQHF
D gene: TRBD1; clone size: .; J gene: TRBJ2-1; V gene: TRBV6-5; CDR3 DNA: TGTGCCAGCAGCTGGGACAGGGTGTTTAATGAGCAGTTCTTC; CDR3 protein: CASSWDRVFNEQFF
D gene: .; clone size: .; J gene: TRBJ1-2; V gene: TRBV19; CDR3 DNA: TGTGCCAGTAGTATGGCCTCGACAGTACCTCGGGGCTACACCTTC; CDR3 protein: CASSMASTVPRGYTF
D gene: .; clone size: .; J gene: TRBJ1-2; V gene: TRBV29-1; CDR3 DNA: TGCAGCGTTTTAGAGGGCTACACCTTC; CDR3 protein: CSVLEGYTF
D gene: .; clone size: once; J gene: TRBJ2-3; V gene: TRBV4-3; CDR3 DNA: TGCGCCAGCAGCCCTACGGGCACAGATACGCAGTATTTT; CDR3 protein: CASSPTGTDTQYF
D gene: .; clone size: .; J gene: TRBJ1-2; V gene: TRBV5-4; CDR3 DNA: TGTGCCAGCAGCTTGTTGGCGGGGACGAGTAACTATGGCTACACCTTC; CDR3 protein: CASSLLAGTSNYGYTF
D gene: TRBD2; clone size: once; J gene: TRBJ2-2; V gene: TRBV19; CDR3 DNA: TGTGCCAGTAGTATACGGGGAGGGAATGGGGAGCTGTTTTTT; CDR3 protein: CASSIRGGNGELFF
D gene: TRBD1; clone size: .; J gene: TRBJ1-3; V gene: TRBV7-2; CDR3 DNA: TGTGCCAGCAGCGTCGGACAGGCCGACTCTGGAAACACCATATATTTT; CDR3 protein: CASSVGQADSGNTIYF
D gene: .; clone size: few; J gene: TRBJ1-5; V gene: TRBV6-6; CDR3 DNA: TGTGCCAGCAGTTACGGGTATCTACAGAACAATCAGCCCCAGCATTTT; CDR3 protein: CASSYGYLQNNQPQHF
D gene: .; clone size: once; J gene: TRBJ2-3; V gene: TRBV2; CDR3 DNA: TGTGCCAGCAGTGAAGGTATAAGAACTGGCACAGATACGCAGTATTTT; CDR3 protein: CASSEGIRTGTDTQYF
D gene: .; clone size: .; J gene: TRBJ2-7; V gene: TRBV4-2; CDR3 DNA: TGTGCCAGCAGCCGAGACCCTTCCTACGAGCAGTACTTC; CDR3 protein: CASSRDPSYEQYF
D gene: TRBD1; clone size: few; J gene: TRBJ2-7; V gene: TRBV6-1; CDR3 DNA: TGTGCCAGCAGTGAAAGTCTGGACAGGGACTACGAGCAGTACTTC; CDR3 protein: CASSESLDRDYEQYF
D gene: TRBD2; clone size: .; J gene: TRBJ2-5; V gene: TRBV7-4; CDR3 DNA: TGTGCCAGCAGCTTACGGCTAGCGGGGGGAAAGACCCAGTACTTC; CDR3 protein: CASSLRLAGGKTQYF
D gene: TRBD1; clone size: .; J gene: TRBJ2-5; V gene: TRBV5-1; CDR3 DNA: TGCGCCAGCAGCTTGGTAGGGACAGGGTTCCAAGAGACCCAGTACTTC; CDR3 protein: CASSLVGTGFQETQYF
D gene: .; clone size: .; J gene: TRBJ2-7; V gene: TRBV7-2; CDR3 DNA: TGTGCCAGCAGCTTAGGCTGGGGGCCCTCCTACGAGCAGTACTTC; CDR3 protein: CASSLGWGPSYEQYF
D gene: TRBD1; clone size: .; J gene: TRBJ1-1; V gene: TRBV10-3; CDR3 DNA: TGTGCCATCAGGCCGGGACAGGAAACTGAAGCTTTCTTT; CDR3 protein: CAIRPGQETEAFF
D gene: TRBD1; clone size: .; J gene: TRBJ1-2; V gene: TRBV19; CDR3 DNA: TGTGCCAGTAGTAAGACAGGGGCCCATGGCTACACCTTC; CDR3 protein: CASSKTGAHGYTF
D gene: TRBD1; clone size: .; J gene: TRBJ2-7; V gene: TRBV27; CDR3 DNA: TGTGCCAGCAGTTCCGGGACAGGGTACTACGAGCAGTACTTC; CDR3 protein: CASSSGTGYYEQYF